The source of this T cell receptor (beta chain) is a study of cytotoxic CD8 clonotypes in ibrutinib-treated CLL. Overall study: The cohort had about 10 relapsed/refractory and approximately 14 treatment-naive patients, around 18 IGHV unmutated.

Generated by immunoSEQ multiplex PCR, the TCRdb table keeps only in-frame clones and is missing some. The sample includes around 150,000 clones, 70% to 90% of them seen just once. Study-wide points: Clonotypes that were public were uncommon, and they contracted or stayed stable on treatment. Sustained-remission and progressing patients had different sampling times. Clonality went higher at ibrutinib response and then dropped back toward baseline at progression.

With respect to this clone: Its antigen is still unknown.

The germline V gene has CDR1 SGHTA and CDR2 FQGNSA. The V gene lost 1 base and the J gene lost 5 bases, with 15 bases spanning the gap. This CDR3 contains 16 residues. Material: PBMCs, obtained at disease progression, from a patient treated with ibrutinib. The clonotype comes from a human donor with chronic lymphocytic leukemia. The V and J genes are TRBV7-2 and TRBJ2-1, with D possibly TRBD2 on 6 matching bases. In nucleotides, the CDR3 is TGTGCCAGCAGCTTAGTGTATGGGAGGAGGAACAATGAGCAGTTCTTC. Its protein product is CASSLVYGRRNNEQFF. Based on the CDR3 plus reference TRBV7-2 and TRBJ2-1, the full variable domain is GAGVSQSPSNKVTEKGKDVELRCDPISGHTALYWYRQSLGQGLEFLIYFQGNSAPDKSGLPSDRFSAERTGGSVSTLTIQRTQQEDSAVYLCASSLVYGRRNNEQFFGPGTRLTVL.